This passage covers 26 T cell receptor beta chains from one sample sequenced in a study of T cell responses to AZD1222 COVID-19 vaccine (TCRdb year 2021). The method was the immunoSEQ multiplex PCR assay. The source is immuneACCESS, and TCRdb retained only in-frame sequences with V and J called. Part of the clones is not carried over; for the studies checked, unresolved V genes explain less than half of this, and the remainder is unexplained. The sample contains about 120,000 clones, 80% to 95% of them found a single time. 7.9% of the sample comes from the top ten. The time point label on this specimen signifies: about 28 days (+/-7) after the second vaccine dose. Here the sequenced sample was peripheral blood, taken 28 days after the second AZD1222 dose. The source is an adult who received the AZD1222 COVID-19 vaccine.

J is TRBJ2-1 and V is TRBV5-6; D is possibly TRBD2 (6 bases). Trimming removed 1 base at V and 1 base at J, with 12 bases between. From germline, CDR1 is SGHDT and CDR2 YYEEEE. The length of the CDR3 is 16 residues. The DNA for the CDR3 is TGTGCCAGCAGCTTGTGGCAGGGAGGATCCTACAATGAGCAGTTCTTC. As protein: CASSLWQGGSYNEQFF.

For the CDR3, the DNA is TGTGCCAGCAGTCGATCGGGGCAAGAGACCCAGTACTTC. The encoded protein is CASSRSGQETQYF. V and J are TRBV12-3 or TRBV12-4 and TRBJ2-5; D is possibly TRBD2 (5 bases). V was cut by 5 bases and J by 2 bases, with 9 bases left in between. The CDR3 sequence is 13 residues long.

The chain employs TRBV7-2 and TRBJ2-2, with D unresolved. Germline values: CDR1 SGHTA, CDR2 FQGNSA. The V gene lost 2 bases and the J gene lost 4 bases, with 11 bases spanning the gap. The CDR3 has 15 residues. This CDR3 reads CASSLSTATTGELFF. The CDR3 DNA follows: TGTGCCAGCAGCTTAAGTACAGCGACCACCGGGGAGCTGTTTTTT.

This chain links TRBV14 with TRBJ2-1; D tentatively fits TRBD1 or TRBD2 (5 bases each). Germline-derived CDR1 and CDR2 are SGHDN and FVKESK. Trimming shortened V by 3 bases and J by 6 bases, and 18 bases separated the two germline ends. The CDR3 contains 16 residues. CDR3 in amino acids: CASSHPTPGTFNEQFF. The CDR3 region has the DNA TGTGCCAGCAGCCACCCCACCCCCGGGACCTTCAATGAGCAGTTCTTC.

This clone was detected once. The chain couples TRBV28 to TRBJ1-2, with D maybe TRBD1 (6 bases). The germline gives CDR1 MDHEN, CDR2 SYDVKM. CDR3 size: 14 residues. V lost 4 bases to trimming and J lost 5 bases, with 14 bases between them. CDR3 protein: CASSSFGRGYGYTF. CDR3 DNA sequence: TGTGCCAGCAGTTCCTTCGGCAGGGGTTATGGCTACACCTTC.

This sequence joins TRBV11-2 and TRBJ1-1, with D unclear. Germline CDR1 reads SGHAT; CDR2 reads FQNNGV. Trimming pared 5 bases from V and 8 bases from J, leaving 15 bases between. The CDR3 is 13 residues long. The CDR3 DNA sequence: TGTGCCAGCAGCCCCTTAACAGAATTAGAAGCTTTCTTT. It encodes CASSPLTELEAFF.

V gene TRBV28 combines with J gene TRBJ1-4; 11 bases are shared with TRBD1. This CDR3 comprises 15 residues. Germline V gives CDR1 MDHEN, CDR2 SYDVKM. V trimming: 6 bases; J trimming: 7 bases; junction bases outside the gene matches: 7. The CDR3 loop is CASSSTGTGGEKLFF. The CDR3 coding sequence is TGTGCCAGCAGCTCTACTGGGACAGGGGGTGAAAAACTGTTTTTT.

The chain uses TRBV13 and TRBJ1-1; D unresolved. CDR1 and CDR2 (germline): PRHDT, FYEKMQ (reference sequence). V was cut by 5 bases and J by 4 bases, with 14 bases left in between. CDR3 length: 14 amino acids. The CDR3 here is CASSPRWGGTEAFF. The CDR3, as DNA: TGTGCCAGCAGCCCTAGATGGGGTGGCACTGAAGCTTTCTTT.

V usage is TRBV12-5 and J usage is TRBJ2-3; no clear D gene. Trimming removed 4 bases from V and 0 bases from J, with 8 bases in between. Per germline, CDR1 LGHNT and CDR2 FRNRAP. The CDR3 totals 14 residues. The CDR3 spells CASGSPQSTDTQYF. In DNA, the CDR3 is TGTGCTAGTGGTTCACCACAAAGCACAGATACGCAGTATTTT. Combining the CDR3 with reference TRBV12-5 and TRBJ2-3 gives the whole variable domain DARVTQTPRHKVTEMGQEVTMRCQPILGHNTVFWYRQTMMQGLELLAYFRNRAPLDDSGMPKDRFSAEMPDATLATLKIQPSEPRDSAVYFCASGSPQSTDTQYFGPGTRLTVL.

V gene TRBV27 combines with J gene TRBJ1-5; D is undetermined. From germline, CDR1 is MNHEY and CDR2 SMNVEV (reference sequence). Trimming shortened V by 6 bases and J by 7 bases, and 16 bases separated the two germline ends. This CDR3 is 14 amino acids long. CDR3 amino acids: CASRHGEGWQPQHF. The CDR3 nucleotides are TGTGCCAGCAGACACGGCGAGGGATGGCAGCCCCAGCATTTT.

The V call is TRBV3-1 (or the pseudogene TRBV3-2), the J call TRBJ1-4; no definite D call. In germline, CDR1 is LGHDT, CDR2 YNNKEL (reference sequence). Trimming cost V 1 base and J 6 bases, with 6 bases left between them. CDR3 length: 13 amino acids. DNA for the CDR3: TGTGCCAGCAGCCAAGCGGGAGATGAAAAACTGTTTTTT. Translating gives CASSQAGDEKLFF.

This sequence joins TRBV12-3 or TRBV12-4 and TRBJ2-5; no reliable D call. The CDR3 extends over 13 amino acids. V was shortened by 6 bases and J by 4 bases, with 12 bases between the two germline ends. The CDR3, as DNA: TGTGCCAGCAGAAGTCTACGAGGAGAGACCCAGTACTTC. Translation: CASRSLRGETQYF.

This rearrangement joins TRBV7-2 to TRBJ1-1, with D unclear. Trimming took off 5 bases at V and 4 bases at J, with 11 bases between the two ends. The CDR3 length is 13 residues. The germline CDR1 and CDR2 sequences are SGHTA and FQGNSA. The CDR3 is CASSLESVTEAFF. CDR3 nucleotides: TGTGCCAGCAGCCTCGAAAGTGTCACTGAAGCTTTCTTT.

The rearrangement uses TRBV5-1 and TRBJ2-4; D might be TRBD2 (6 bases). The germline V gene has CDR1 SGHRS and CDR2 YFSETQ. CDR3 length equals 13 residues. With 6 bases removed from V and 6 bases from J, the gap between germline ends came to 13 bases. CDR3 sequence (DNA): TGCGCCAGCAAGGCTAGCGTAGGAAACATTCAGTACTTC. It encodes CASKASVGNIQYF.

J is TRBJ2-1 and V is TRBV11-1, with a weak D call TRBD1 (6 bases). CDR1 and CDR2 (germline): SGHAT, FQDESV (reference sequence). The CDR3 is 14 residues long. Trimming pared 5 bases from V and 7 bases from J, leaving 15 bases between. The CDR3 DNA sequence: TGTGCCAGCAGCACCGGACAGAATGCTAATGAGCAGTTCTTC. Protein: CASSTGQNANEQFF.

This rearrangement joins TRBV6-6 to TRBJ1-6; D is unresolved. The germline CDR1 and CDR2 sequences are MNHNY and SVGAGI (reference sequence). V was clipped by 5 bases and J by 0 bases, with 17 bases between them. The CDR3 loop spans 18 amino acids. The CDR3 nucleotides read TGTGCCAGCAGTCACCGGACGGTTACCAGCTCCTATAATTCACCCCTCCACTTT. Protein sequence: CASSHRTVTSSYNSPLHF.

This chain connects TRBV27 to TRBJ1-6, with D unclear. Trimming took off 5 bases at V and 0 bases at J, with 11 bases between the two ends. CDR1 is MNHEY and CDR2 is SMNVEV in the germline V gene (reference sequence). This CDR3 is 16 amino acids long. CDR3 DNA sequence: TGTGCCAGCAGTGGCGGCCCGAGCTCCTATAATTCACCCCTCCACTTT. This gives the protein CASSGGPSSYNSPLHF.

The V call is TRBV5-6, the J call TRBJ1-3; D is possibly TRBD1 (6 bases). V was pared by 3 bases and J by 3 bases, with 16 bases between. CDR3 length: 16 residues. Germline assignment: CDR1 SGHDT and CDR2 YYEEEE. The CDR3 protein is CASSSMQGLVGNTIYF. As DNA, the CDR3 is TGTGCCAGCAGCTCCATGCAGGGGTTGGTTGGAAACACCATATATTTT. The full variable domain, in which reference TRBV5-6 and TRBJ1-3 provide the parts outside the CDR3, is DAGVTQSPTHLIKTRGQQVTLRCSPKSGHDTVSWYQQALGQGPQFIFQYYEEEERQRGNFPDRFSGHQFPNYSSELNVNALLLGDSALYLCASSSMQGLVGNTIYFGEGSWLTVV.

This clone has a single count. The rearrangement links TRBV3-1 (or the pseudogene TRBV3-2) to TRBJ2-1; 10 positions agree with TRBD1. Germline values: CDR1 LGHDT, CDR2 YNNKEL (reference sequence). The J segment lost 4 bases and the V segment lost 1 base, leaving 1 base of the junction unmatched. CDR3 length equals 15 residues. The CDR3 DNA is TGTGCCAGCAGCCAAGGACAGGGGGCGTACAATGAGCAGTTCTTC. This sequence encodes CASSQGQGAYNEQFF.

The V call is TRBV6-4, the J call TRBJ1-1, with D tentatively TRBD1 (6 bases). CDR1 and CDR2 (germline): MRHNA, SNTAGT. This CDR3 is built from 14 residues. The ends were cut back, 3 bases at V and 1 base at J, with 9 bases in the middle. CDR3 sequence: CASSETGRNTEAFF. The CDR3 DNA reads as TGTGCCAGCAGTGAAACAGGGCGGAACACTGAAGCTTTCTTT.

This chain connects TRBV28 to TRBJ2-7; TRBD2 matches 14 bases. The CDR3 consists of 17 residues. Germline CDR1 reads MDHEN; CDR2 reads SYDVKM. J lost 5 bases, V lost 5 bases, and 11 bases had no gene match. The CDR3 sequence is CASSRTSGRPSYHEQYF. DNA for the CDR3: TGTGCCAGCAGTAGGACTAGCGGGAGGCCCTCCTACCACGAGCAGTACTTC.

This clone was seen once. The rearrangement joins TRBV28 to TRBJ2-7; the D gene is possibly TRBD1 (7 bases). There are 14 residues in the CDR3. V lost 6 bases and J lost 4, with 16 bases in between. Germline lookup yields CDR1 MDHEN and CDR2 SYDVKM. In DNA, the CDR3 is TGTGCCAGCAGCTTCAGGGGGGTAGGTTACGAGCAGTACTTC. It yields the protein CASSFRGVGYEQYF.

This chain joins TRBV3-1 (or the pseudogene TRBV3-2) and TRBJ1-1; D gene unclear. Between the trimmed V and J ends, which lost 1 base and 4 bases, there was a span of 10 bases. Per the germline V gene, CDR1 is LGHDT and CDR2 is YNNKEL (reference sequence). The CDR3 covers 14 residues. The CDR3 spells CASSQGPGGTEAFF. For the CDR3, the DNA is TGTGCCAGCAGCCAAGGGCCGGGAGGCACTGAAGCTTTCTTT.

The V gene is TRBV19, the J gene TRBJ1-1, with a possible D match to TRBD1 (6 bases). This CDR3 region has 16 residues. Germline V gene lookup returns CDR1 LNHDA and CDR2 SQIVND (reference sequence). V was trimmed by 3 bases and J by 5 bases, leaving 19 bases between them. The CDR3 bases are TGTGCCAGTAGTATGGGCGGGACACCAAAGGGGACTGAAGCTTTCTTT. This codes for CASSMGGTPKGTEAFF.

The chain recombines TRBV5-1 with TRBJ2-1, with 8 bases that match TRBD1. The V segment lost 4 bases and the J segment 4 bases; nucleotides outside the gene matches: 7. In germline, CDR1 is SGHRS, CDR2 YFSETQ. There are 15 residues in the CDR3. CDR3 in amino acids: CASSLRTGTYNEQFF. CDR3 DNA sequence: TGCGCCAGCAGCCTGCGGACAGGGACATACAATGAGCAGTTCTTC.

The CDR3 nucleotides read TGTGCCAGCAGTTTCCGCCGAGTTGCGGAGCTGTTTTTT. It encodes CASSFRRVAELFF. The chain joins TRBV27 to TRBJ2-2, with D unresolved. The V end was cut by 3 bases, the J end by 10 bases, with 12 bases between. CDR3 length: 13 amino acids. CDR1 MNHEY and CDR2 SMNVEV come from the germline V gene (reference sequence).